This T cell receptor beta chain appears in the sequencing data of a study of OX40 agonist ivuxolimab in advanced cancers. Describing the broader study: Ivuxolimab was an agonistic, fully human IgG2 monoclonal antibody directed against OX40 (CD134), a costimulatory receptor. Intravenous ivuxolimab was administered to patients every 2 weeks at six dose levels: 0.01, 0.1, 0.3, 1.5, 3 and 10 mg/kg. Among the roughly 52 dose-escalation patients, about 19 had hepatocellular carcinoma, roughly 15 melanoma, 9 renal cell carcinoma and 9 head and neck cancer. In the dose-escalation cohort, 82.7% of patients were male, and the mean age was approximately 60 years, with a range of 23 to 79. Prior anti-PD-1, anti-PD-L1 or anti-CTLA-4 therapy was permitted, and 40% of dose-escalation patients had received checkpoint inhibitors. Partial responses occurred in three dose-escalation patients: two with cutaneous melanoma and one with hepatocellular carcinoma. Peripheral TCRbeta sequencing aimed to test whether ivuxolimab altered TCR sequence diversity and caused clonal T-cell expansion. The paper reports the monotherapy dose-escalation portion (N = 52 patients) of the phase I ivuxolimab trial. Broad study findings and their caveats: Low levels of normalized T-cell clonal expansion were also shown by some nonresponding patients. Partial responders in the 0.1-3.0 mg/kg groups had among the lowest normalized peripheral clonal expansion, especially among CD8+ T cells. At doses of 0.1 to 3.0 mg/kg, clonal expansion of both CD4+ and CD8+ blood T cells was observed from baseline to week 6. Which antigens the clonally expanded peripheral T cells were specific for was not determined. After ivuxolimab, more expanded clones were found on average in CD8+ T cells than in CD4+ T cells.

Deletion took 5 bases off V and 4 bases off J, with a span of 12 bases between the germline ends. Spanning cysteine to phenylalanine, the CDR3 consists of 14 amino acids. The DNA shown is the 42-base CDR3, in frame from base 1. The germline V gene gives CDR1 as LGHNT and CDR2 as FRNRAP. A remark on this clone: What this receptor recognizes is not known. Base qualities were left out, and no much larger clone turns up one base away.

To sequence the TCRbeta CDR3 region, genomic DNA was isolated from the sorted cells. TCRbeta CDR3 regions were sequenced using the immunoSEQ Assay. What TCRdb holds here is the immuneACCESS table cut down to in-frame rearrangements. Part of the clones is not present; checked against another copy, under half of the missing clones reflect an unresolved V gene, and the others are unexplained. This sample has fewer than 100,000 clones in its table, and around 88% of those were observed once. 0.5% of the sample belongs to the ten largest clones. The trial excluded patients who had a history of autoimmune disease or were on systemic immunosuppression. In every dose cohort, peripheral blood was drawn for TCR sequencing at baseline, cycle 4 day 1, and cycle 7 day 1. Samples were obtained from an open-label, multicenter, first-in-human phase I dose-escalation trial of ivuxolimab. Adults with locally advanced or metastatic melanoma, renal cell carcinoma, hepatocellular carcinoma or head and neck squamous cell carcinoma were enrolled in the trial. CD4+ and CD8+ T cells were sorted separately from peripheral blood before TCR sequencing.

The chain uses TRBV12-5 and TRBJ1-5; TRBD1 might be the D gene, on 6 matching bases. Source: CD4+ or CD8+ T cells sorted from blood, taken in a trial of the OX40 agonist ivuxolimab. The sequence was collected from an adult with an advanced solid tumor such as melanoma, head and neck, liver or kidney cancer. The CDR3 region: CASGPDRSNQPQHF. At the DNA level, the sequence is TGTGCTAGTGGTCCAGACAGGTCAAATCAGCCCCAGCATTTT. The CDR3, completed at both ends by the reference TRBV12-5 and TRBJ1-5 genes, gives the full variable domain DARVTQTPRHKVTEMGQEVTMRCQPILGHNTVFWYRQTMMQGLELLAYFRNRAPLDDSGMPKDRFSAEMPDATLATLKIQPSEPRDSAVYFCASGPDRSNQPQHFGDGTRLSIL.